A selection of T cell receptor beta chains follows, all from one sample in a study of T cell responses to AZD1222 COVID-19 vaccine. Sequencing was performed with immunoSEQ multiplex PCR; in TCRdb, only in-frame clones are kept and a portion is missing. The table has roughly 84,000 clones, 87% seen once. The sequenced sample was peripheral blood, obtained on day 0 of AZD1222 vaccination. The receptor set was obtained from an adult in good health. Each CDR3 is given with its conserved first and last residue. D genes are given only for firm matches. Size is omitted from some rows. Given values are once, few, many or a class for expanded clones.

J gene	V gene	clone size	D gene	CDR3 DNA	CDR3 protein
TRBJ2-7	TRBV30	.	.	TGTGCCTGGAGTGTCAAAGGGGTTTCCGACGAGCAGTACTTC	CAWSVKGVSDEQYF
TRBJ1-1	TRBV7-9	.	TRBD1	TGTGCCAGCAGCTTAGTTGTTCAGGGGGCGAGGGAAGCTTTCTTT	CASSLVVQGAREAFF
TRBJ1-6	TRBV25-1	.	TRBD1	TGTGCCAGCAGTGAATTAGGGACAGGGAATTCACCCCTCCACTTT	CASSELGTGNSPLHF
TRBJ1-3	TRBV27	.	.	TGTGCCAGCAGTCCGTTAGCGACGGGGGCTTCTGGAAACACCATATATTTT	CASSPLATGASGNTIYF
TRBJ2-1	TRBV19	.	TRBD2	TGTGCCAGTAGGCCTAGACTAGCGGGAGTTGATAACTCCTACAATGAGCAGTTCTTC	CASRPRLAGVDNSYNEQFF
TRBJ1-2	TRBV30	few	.	TGTGCCCGTGACGGGTTCTATGGCTACACCTTC	CARDGFYGYTF
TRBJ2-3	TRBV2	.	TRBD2	TGTGCCAGCATCTGGCGGGAGGTGCGGACAGATACGCAGTATTTT	CASIWREVRTDTQYF
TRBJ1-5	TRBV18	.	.	TGTGCCAGCTCACTAAACAGGGATAGCAATCAGCCCCAGCATTTT	CASSLNRDSNQPQHF
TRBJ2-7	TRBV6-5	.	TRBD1	TGTGCCAGCAGTTACTCGGGGACAGGGAGAATCTACGAGCAGTACTTC	CASSYSGTGRIYEQYF
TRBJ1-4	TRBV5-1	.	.	TGCGCCAGCAGCTTGGCCGCGGTGGGGGAAAAACTGTTTTTT	CASSLAAVGEKLFF
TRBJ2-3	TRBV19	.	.	TGTGCCAGTAAGGCAGAAATAGGCACAGATACGCAGTATTTT	CASKAEIGTDTQYF
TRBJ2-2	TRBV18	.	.	TGTGCCAGCTCATCTCGAATGAATGGCGCCGGGGAGCTGTTTTTT	CASSSRMNGAGELFF
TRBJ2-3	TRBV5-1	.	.	TGCGCCAGCAGAGTTGCCGTGGAGGATACGCAGTATTTT	CASRVAVEDTQYF
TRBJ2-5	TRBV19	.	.	TGTGCCAGTAGTCCTTCGACTACCCAGCGGGAGACCCAGTACTTC	CASSPSTTQRETQYF
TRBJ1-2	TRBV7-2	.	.	TGTGCCAGCAGCTCTCTCGACAGGTTACATGGCTACACCTTC	CASSSLDRLHGYTF
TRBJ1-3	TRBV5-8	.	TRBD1	TGTGCCAGCAGCTTCCGGGACAGGGGTTCCTTTGGAAACACCATATATTTT	CASSFRDRGSFGNTIYF
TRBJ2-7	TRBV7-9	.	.	TGTGCCAGCAGCTTACAATCCGGGGGCCCCTACGAGCAGTACTTC	CASSLQSGGPYEQYF
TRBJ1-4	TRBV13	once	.	TGTGCCAGCAGCTTAGGACCCGAGGGGCTATCTAATGAAAAACTGTTTTTT	CASSLGPEGLSNEKLFF
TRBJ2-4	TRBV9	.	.	TGTGCCAGCAGCGAGGGGGGGAGTTCCAAAAACATTCAGTACTTC	CASSEGGSSKNIQYF
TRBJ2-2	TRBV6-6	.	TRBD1	TGTGCCAGCAGTTCGCGGGACAGGGACACCGGGGAGCTGTTTTTT	CASSSRDRDTGELFF
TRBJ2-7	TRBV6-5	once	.	TGTGCCAGCCGGGACTCAGGGGGGGATGGGCGCGAGCAGTACTTC	CASRDSGGDGREQYF
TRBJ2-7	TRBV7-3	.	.	TGTGCCAGCAGCTTAGGACAACACTCCTACGAGCAGTACTTC	CASSLGQHSYEQYF
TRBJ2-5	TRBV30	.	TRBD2	TGTGCCTGGACCGACTCTCGAGCGGGAGATGAGACCCAGTACTTC	CAWTDSRAGDETQYF
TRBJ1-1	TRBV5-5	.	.	TGTGCCAGCAGTCGTGTCGATACAGTTAGGGCCACTGAAGCTTTCTTT	CASSRVDTVRATEAFF
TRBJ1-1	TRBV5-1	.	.	TGCGCCAGCAGCTTTACGGGGGATGGGAGGACTGAAGCTTTCTTT	CASSFTGDGRTEAFF
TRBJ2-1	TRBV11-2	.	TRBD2	TGTGCCAGCAGCTTCCGAGCGGGACTATACAATGAGCAGTTCTTC	CASSFRAGLYNEQFF
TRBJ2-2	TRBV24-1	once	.	TGTGCCACCAGTGAACGGTACACCGGGGAGCTGTTTTTT	CATSERYTGELFF
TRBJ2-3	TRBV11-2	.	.	TGTGCCAGCAGCTTCGGGGCCTTTGGCGCAGATACGCAGTATTTT	CASSFGAFGADTQYF
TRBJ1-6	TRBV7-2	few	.	TGTGCCAGCAGCCCGCAGGGTCTAAATAATTCACCCCTCCACTTT	CASSPQGLNNSPLHF
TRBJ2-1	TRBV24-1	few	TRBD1	TGTGCCACCAGTGACAATGGACAGGGGGCTCGCAATGAGCAGTTCTTC	CATSDNGQGARNEQFF
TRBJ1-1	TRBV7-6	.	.	TGTGCCAGCAGCTTAGGGCAGGGCGTAGACACTGAAGCTTTCTTT	CASSLGQGVDTEAFF